Below are 10 T cell receptor beta chains sequenced from a single sample in a study of OX40 agonist ivuxolimab in advanced cancers. Profiling relied on immunoSEQ multiplex PCR, and the TCRdb table lists in-frame clones only, not all of them. This sample has 90,000 to 100,000 clones, with around 88% found just once. The source was CD4+ or CD8+ T cells sorted from blood, collected in a trial of the OX40 agonist ivuxolimab. The receptors were sampled from an adult with an advanced solid tumor such as melanoma, head and neck, liver or kidney cancer.

The gene calls are TRBV2 and TRBJ2-7, with TRBD2 matching over 12 bases. The junction had 6 bases not matched to a gene; V was cut back by 4 bases and J by 5 bases. CDR3 size: 15 residues. The germline V gene encodes CDR1 SNHLY and CDR2 FYNNEI. The DNA for the CDR3 is TGTGCCAGCAGTGTTCTAGCGGGGGGGATGGACGAGCAGTACTTC. Translation: CASSVLAGGMDEQYF.

A few counts support this clone. This chain uses TRBV6-1 with TRBJ1-5, with D maybe TRBD1 (5 bases). V was cut by 6 bases and J by 4 bases, with 13 bases left in between. Germline CDR1 and CDR2: MNHNS and SASEGT. The CDR3 is 14 residues long. CDR3 nucleotides: TGTGCCAGCAGGGCCGGGACGGTGAATCAGCCCCAGCATTTT. Protein product: CASRAGTVNQPQHF.

The rearrangement links TRBV6-6 to TRBJ1-2; D not certain. The V end was cut by 5 bases, the J end by 7 bases, with 14 bases between. The CDR3 is 13 residues long. Germline assignment: CDR1 MNHNY and CDR2 SVGAGI (reference sequence). The CDR3 bases are TGTGCCAGCAGTCCTGCGTTAGGCTTTGGCTACACCTTC. Translating it yields CASSPALGFGYTF.

The chain recombines TRBV28 with TRBJ2-7; D remains ambiguous. Germline V gene data show CDR1 as MDHEN and CDR2 as SYDVKM. The V end was cut by 2 bases, the J end by 5 bases, with 16 bases between. The CDR3 is 15 amino acids. CDR3 region: CASSLLGPPVDEQYF. CDR3 DNA sequence: TGTGCCAGCAGTTTACTCGGCCCCCCAGTCGACGAGCAGTACTTC.

This chain links TRBV18 with TRBJ2-1, with D uncertain. Trimming removed 6 bases from V and 1 base from J, with 4 bases in between. Germline CDR1 is KGHSH and CDR2 is LQKENI. The CDR3 spans 12 residues. For the CDR3, the DNA is TGTGCCAGCTCCGAATCCTACAATGAGCAGTTCTTC. This translates into CASSESYNEQFF.

CDR3 sequence: CASSFSPSNEKLFF. As DNA, the CDR3 is TGTGCCAGCAGCTTCTCTCCCTCTAATGAAAAACTGTTTTTT. V usage is TRBV11-2 and J usage is TRBJ1-4; D unresolved. The germline V gene has CDR1 SGHAT and CDR2 FQNNGV. The CDR3 has 14 residues. With 3 bases removed from V and 3 bases from J, the gap between germline ends came to 8 bases.

The chain has TRBV19 and TRBJ1-2; no clear D. Trimming shortened V by 6 bases and J by 7 bases, and 18 bases separated the two germline ends. Germline CDR1 LNHDA, CDR2 SQIVND (reference sequence). The CDR3 has 14 residues. The CDR3 sequence is CASSPKGEVRGYTF. The CDR3 DNA follows: TGTGCCAGTAGCCCGAAGGGAGAGGTGCGTGGCTACACCTTC.

The rearrangement links TRBV18 to TRBJ1-2; D perhaps matches TRBD1 (6 bases). Trimming took off 3 bases at V and 4 bases at J, with 12 bases between the two ends. Germline loops: CDR1 KGHSH, CDR2 LQKENI. The CDR3 covers 14 residues. CDR3: CASSPGDTFYGYTF. CDR3 coding DNA: TGTGCCAGCTCACCGGGGGACACCTTCTATGGCTACACCTTC.

To note about this clone: Other DNA sequences within the sample encode an identical CDR3. The chain is built from TRBV6-5 and TRBJ2-7; no clear D gene. The CDR3 is 13 amino acids. The V gene's germline CDR1 is MNHEY and CDR2 SVGAGI. Trimming cost V 2 bases and J 2 bases, with 7 bases left between them. DNA for the CDR3: TGTGCCAGCAGTTACCCTGGAACCTACGAGCAGTACTTC. Protein sequence: CASSYPGTYEQYF.

This chain uses TRBV5-8 with TRBJ1-5; 10 positions match TRBD1. This CDR3 region has 14 residues. Germline V gene data show CDR1 as SGHTS and CDR2 as YDEGEE. V dropped 3 bases and J dropped 6; count of bases not matched to a gene: 3. CDR3 amino acids: CASSSDRGSQPQHF. CDR3 DNA: TGTGCCAGCAGCTCGGACAGGGGGAGTCAGCCCCAGCATTTT.